The rows below give T cell receptor beta chains drawn from one sample of a study of blood T cell repertoires in COVID-19. Clones were sequenced by immunoSEQ multiplex PCR, and TCRdb holds only the in-frame ones, with some missing. This table holds about 190,000 clones, roughly nine tenths found once. Specimen: peripheral blood. The receptor source for this set is a man aged 30-40 years with acute or convalescent COVID-19. Both conserved end residues are part of each CDR3. A D gene is named only where the DNA matches it firmly. Size is omitted from some rows. Given values are once, few, many or a class for expanded clones.

j_gene,abundance,d_gene,v_gene,CDR3aa,CDR3nt
TRBJ1-2,-,-,TRBV30,CAWSVRAGYYGYTF,TGTGCCTGGAGTGTACGTGCAGGGTACTATGGCTACACCTTC
TRBJ2-5,-,-,TRBV5-1,CASSLSPGGGGETQYF,TGCGCCAGCAGCCTATCACCGGGAGGAGGGGGGGAGACCCAGTACTTC
TRBJ2-1,-,TRBD2,TRBV4-1,CASSAGGGEQFF,TGCGCCAGCAGCGCGGGGGGCGGTGAGCAGTTCTTC
TRBJ1-1,-,TRBD1,TRBV30,CAWKRQGTTEAFF,TGTGCCTGGAAAAGACAGGGGACGACTGAAGCTTTCTTT
TRBJ2-1,-,TRBD2,TRBV28,CASSFSGGPHEQFF,TGTGCCAGCAGCTTCTCGGGAGGGCCCCATGAGCAGTTCTTC
TRBJ1-5,-,TRBD1,TRBV19,CASKGQRGNQPQHF,TGTGCCAGTAAGGGACAGAGGGGCAATCAGCCCCAGCATTTT
TRBJ1-2,-,TRBD1,TRBV29-1,CSVGQGGGYGYTF,TGCAGCGTTGGTCAGGGGGGCGGGTATGGCTACACCTTC
TRBJ2-2,-,TRBD2,TRBV6-1,CASSGTFGRAGGELFF,TGTGCCAGCAGTGGAACCTTCGGGAGGGCCGGCGGGGAGCTGTTTTTT
TRBJ2-3,-,TRBD2,TRBV30,CAWSSGLADTQYF,TGTGCCTGGAGTTCGGGACTAGCGGATACGCAGTATTTT
TRBJ1-5,-,-,TRBV6-5,CASSRTRQRPQHF,TGTGCCAGCAGCCGGACGCGACAGAGGCCCCAGCATTTT
TRBJ2-7,-,-,TRBV10-3,CAISDRPDSTGYEQYF,TGTGCCATCAGTGACCGACCCGACTCCACGGGCTACGAGCAGTACTTC
TRBJ2-3,once,TRBD2,TRBV7-3,CASSLGTSGRADTQYF,TGTGCCAGCAGCCTCGGGACTAGCGGGAGGGCAGATACGCAGTATTTT
TRBJ1-2,-,-,TRBV5-4,CASSLGGGLNYGYTF,TGTGCCAGCAGCTTGGGAGGCGGACTTAACTATGGCTACACCTTC
TRBJ1-5,-,TRBD1,TRBV28,CASRTGQGFGQPQHF,TGTGCCAGCAGGACTGGACAGGGGTTCGGCCAGCCCCAGCATTTT
TRBJ2-7,-,TRBD1,TRBV7-9,CASSLGAGGDEQYF,TGTGCCAGCAGCTTAGGGGCAGGGGGCGACGAGCAGTACTTC
TRBJ2-1,-,TRBD2,TRBV7-3,CASSRSSGGIEQFF,TGTGCCAGCAGTCGTTCTAGCGGGGGGATTGAGCAGTTCTTC
TRBJ2-1,-,-,TRBV9,CASSYNRRRLGNEQFF,TGTGCCAGCAGCTATAACAGGCGGAGACTGGGCAATGAGCAGTTCTTC